This entry lists 24 T cell receptor beta chains sequenced from one sample in a study of blood T cell repertoires in COVID-19. Measured with immunoSEQ multiplex PCR; TCRdb has only the in-frame clones, and not every one. The sample has 130,000 or so clones, 70% to 80% seen once. Sequenced input: peripheral blood. These receptors were obtained from a human donor in a cohort sampled during active COVID-19.

The rearrangement joins TRBV3-1 (or the pseudogene TRBV3-2) to TRBJ2-3, with a weak D call TRBD2 (6 bases). The CDR3 has 16 amino acids. Trimming left V 2 bases short and J 1 base short, with 13 bases between. CDR1 is LGHDT, CDR2 YNNKEL, per germline (reference sequence). CDR3 residues: CASSQLNTGGTDTQYF. The CDR3 region has the DNA TGTGCCAGCAGCCAATTAAATACGGGGGGCACAGATACGCAGTATTTT.

V usage is TRBV6-5 and J usage is TRBJ1-5; no firm D call. This CDR3 is built from 15 residues. Germline CDR1 reads MNHEY; CDR2 reads SVGAGI. The germline V and J ends were trimmed by 6 bases and 2 bases, with 14 bases remaining between them. CDR3 DNA sequence: TGTGCCAGCAGAGCAGACAATGTGGGCAATCAGCCCCAGCATTTT. It encodes CASRADNVGNQPQHF.

This chain joins TRBV9 and TRBJ1-4; D is perhaps TRBD1 (6 bases). The V gene lost 2 bases and the J gene lost 7 bases, with 12 bases spanning the gap. This CDR3 is built from 14 residues. The germline gives CDR1 SGDLS, CDR2 YYNGEE. CDR3 protein: CASSVLGAGEKLFF. In nucleotides, the CDR3 is TGTGCCAGCAGCGTGTTGGGGGCGGGTGAAAAACTGTTTTTT.

The chain carries TRBV4-1 and TRBJ1-2; 7 bases fit TRBD1. CDR3 length: 15 residues. Per germline, CDR1 MGHRA and CDR2 YSYEKL. The junction had 6 bases not matched to a gene; V was cut back by 1 base and J by 4 bases. This CDR3 is CASSQADRAAYGYTF. CDR3 DNA: TGCGCCAGCAGCCAAGCCGACAGGGCGGCCTATGGCTACACCTTC.

The chain's CDR3 is CASSLTPGQNQPQHF. The DNA for the CDR3 is TGTGCCAGCAGCTTGACCCCGGGACAGAATCAGCCCCAGCATTTT. The rearrangement uses TRBV5-6 and TRBJ1-5; 7 positions agree with TRBD1. Germline V gene lookup returns CDR1 SGHDT and CDR2 YYEEEE. CDR3 size: 15 residues. Trimming took 1 base from V and 4 from J; bases not matched to a gene: 5.

The chain joins TRBV15 to TRBJ2-2; 8 bases line up with TRBD1. The V segment lost 5 bases and the J segment 2 bases; nucleotides outside the gene matches: 13. The germline V gene encodes CDR1 LNHNV and CDR2 YYDKDF (reference sequence). This CDR3 is built from 18 residues. The CDR3 loop is CATSGPNYRGANTGELFF. In DNA, the CDR3 is TGTGCCACCAGCGGACCCAACTACAGGGGGGCCAACACCGGGGAGCTGTTTTTT. Based on the CDR3 plus reference TRBV15 and TRBJ2-2, the full variable domain is DAMVIQNPRYQVTQFGKPVTLSCSQTLNHNVMYWYQQKSSQAPKLLFHYYDKDFNNEADTPDNFQSRRPNTSFCFLDIRSPGLGDTAMYLCATSGPNYRGANTGELFFGEGSRLTVL.

V and J are TRBV6-1 and TRBJ1-3, with D unclear. V dropped 3 bases and J dropped 0 bases, with 9 bases sitting between them. The CDR3 sequence is 15 residues long. CDR1 is MNHNS, CDR2 SASEGT, per germline. In DNA, the CDR3 is TGTGCCAGCAGTGAGAGGCGGAGCTCTGGAAACACCATATATTTT. Amino acid sequence: CASSERRSSGNTIYF.

The chain has TRBV5-1 and TRBJ1-2; tentative D call: TRBD1 (5 bases). CDR3 length equals 18 residues. Germline V gene sequence: CDR1 SGHRS, CDR2 YFSETQ. Trimming removed 4 bases from V and 3 bases from J, with 25 bases in between. The DNA of the CDR3 is TGCGCCAGCAGCCCCTACCCCGTCGCGCAGGTAGGGGACTATGGCTACACCTTC. It translates to CASSPYPVAQVGDYGYTF.

The chain has TRBV29-1 and TRBJ2-7; unclear D gene. The CDR3 length is 12 residues. CDR1 is SQVTM and CDR2 is ANQGSEA in the germline V gene. V lost 6 bases and J lost 4, with 13 bases in between. In DNA form, the CDR3 reads TGCAGCGTCGTCTCAGGCACGTACGAGCAGTACTTC. This sequence encodes CSVVSGTYEQYF.

This clone was counted a few times. The chain recombines TRBV20-1 with TRBJ1-1; D is ambiguous. CDR3 length: 11 residues. Per the germline V gene, CDR1 is DFQATT and CDR2 is SNEGSKA (reference sequence). Trimming removed 6 bases at V and 2 bases at J, with 7 bases between. CDR3 in amino acids: CSAGDNTEAFF. In DNA form, the CDR3 reads TGCAGTGCCGGGGATAACACTGAAGCTTTCTTT.

CDR3 region: CAWGRLAGGGETQYF. CDR3 coding DNA: TGTGCCTGGGGGCGCTTAGCGGGGGGTGGCGAGACCCAGTACTTC. The chain uses TRBV30 and TRBJ2-5, with 10 nucleotides matching TRBD2. The CDR3 covers 15 residues. V lost 5 bases to trimming and J lost 5 bases; unmatched junction nucleotides: 11. The V gene's germline CDR1 is GTSNPN and CDR2 SVGIG (reference sequence). The full variable domain, rest sourced from reference TRBV30 and TRBJ2-5, is SQTIHQWPATLVQPVGSPLSLECTVEGTSNPNLYWYRQAAGRGLQLLFYSVGIGQISSEVPQNLSASRPQDRQFILSSKKLLLSDSGFYLCAWGRLAGGGETQYFGPGTRLLVL.

The chain uses TRBV4-1 and TRBJ2-1; TRBD1 aligns across 9 bases. The ends lost 3 bases at V and 8 bases at J; junction bases unmatched: 5. This CDR3 is 14 amino acids long. In germline, CDR1 is MGHRA, CDR2 YSYEKL. CDR3 sequence (DNA): TGCGCCAGCAGCCAGGTACAGGGGGCCCATGAGCAGTTCTTC. This translates into CASSQVQGAHEQFF.

The CDR3 region is CASSFPSGGQFF. CDR3 nucleotide sequence: TGTGCCAGCAGTTTCCCTAGCGGGGGTCAGTTCTTC. The rearrangement links TRBV6-5 to TRBJ2-1, with 10 bases matching TRBD2. In germline, CDR1 is MNHEY, CDR2 SVGAGI. The CDR3 spans 12 residues. V lost 4 bases, J lost 13 bases, and 4 bases stayed unmatched.

This clone was counted a few times. CDR3 sequence (DNA): TGCGCCAGCAGCCAAGATCAGGGATACTACGAGCAGTACTTC. Its translation: CASSQDQGYYEQYF. The rearrangement links TRBV4-1 to TRBJ2-7, with TRBD1 as a possible D gene (5 bases). V was trimmed by 0 bases and J by 3 bases, leaving 9 bases between them. CDR1 and CDR2 (germline): MGHRA, YSYEKL. The CDR3 runs to 14 residues.

The chain employs TRBV28 and TRBJ2-1; TRBD1 matches at 8 bases. The CDR3 loop spans 12 amino acids. Germline assignment: CDR1 MDHEN and CDR2 SYDVKM. With V trimmed by 6 bases and J by 11 bases, 6 bases remained unmatched. The DNA for the CDR3 is TGTGCCAGCAGCTCAACAGGGGGGAAGCAGTTCTTC. Residues: CASSSTGGKQFF.

The V gene is TRBV5-4, the J gene TRBJ1-1; the D gene is possibly TRBD1 (5 bases). Trimming stripped 0 bases from V and 11 bases from J, with 14 bases between. CDR3 length: 13 amino acids. Germline loops: CDR1 SGHNT, CDR2 YYREEE (reference sequence). The CDR3 region is CASSLVATESAFF. CDR3 in DNA: TGTGCCAGCAGCTTGGTGGCGACAGAAAGTGCTTTCTTT.

The chain recombines TRBV3-1 (or the pseudogene TRBV3-2) with TRBJ1-3, with D tentatively TRBD1 (5 bases). V gave up 0 bases and J gave up 2 bases, with 8 bases separating them. Germline values: CDR1 LGHDT, CDR2 YNNKEL (reference sequence). The CDR3 covers 15 residues. CDR3 residues: CASSQDRGTGNTIYF. DNA of the CDR3: TGTGCCAGCAGCCAAGATAGGGGAACTGGAAACACCATATATTTT.

This chain uses TRBV28 with TRBJ2-5; 8 bases fit TRBD2. CDR3 size: 15 residues. From germline, CDR1 is MDHEN and CDR2 SYDVKM. Trimming cost V 2 bases and J 6 bases; bases outside gene matches: 8. The CDR3, as DNA: TGTGCCAGCAGTTTACCGGGGGGGGCCCGGAAGACCCAGTACTTC. Translated: CASSLPGGARKTQYF.

This chain joins TRBV5-1 and TRBJ2-1; 8 bases line up with TRBD2. Germline CDR1 SGHRS, CDR2 YFSETQ. The CDR3 is 14 residues long. V was pared by 2 bases and J by 5 bases, with 3 bases of the junction left unmatched. DNA for the CDR3: TGCGCCAGCAGCTTTAGCGGGGTTGACAATGAGCAGTTCTTC. Translated, it gives CASSFSGVDNEQFF.

This clone has just a few counts. The V and J genes are TRBV30 and TRBJ2-7; D perhaps matches TRBD1 (6 bases). The CDR3 runs 13 residues. Germline V lookup: CDR1 GTSNPN, CDR2 SVGIG (reference sequence). V lost 4 bases and J lost 2, with 12 bases in between. This CDR3 is CAWTPGATYEQYF. The CDR3 nucleotides read TGTGCCTGGACGCCAGGGGCCACCTACGAGCAGTACTTC.

The V call is TRBV19, the J call TRBJ1-1; 9 bases agree with TRBD1. J gave up 10 bases and V 6 bases, and 18 bases lay outside the gene matches. CDR3 length: 16 amino acids. The germline gives CDR1 LNHDA, CDR2 SQIVND (reference sequence). The CDR3, as DNA: TGTGCCAGTAGCCCAACCGCGGGACAGGGAATGATTGTAGCTTTCTTT. Protein sequence: CASSPTAGQGMIVAFF.

On this clone itself: This sample includes further DNA sequences coding for the same CDR3. This chain links TRBV7-8 with TRBJ1-2; 8 bases match TRBD1. With 6 bases clipped from V and 8 bases from J, the junction kept 8 bases outside the gene matches. Germline V lookup: CDR1 SGHVS, CDR2 FQNEAQ. The CDR3 has 13 amino acids. The CDR3 nucleotides read TGTGCCAGCAGACCCGGACAGGGTCAGGGCTACACCTTC. Its protein product is CASRPGQGQGYTF.

This clone came up once. V is TRBV6-5 and J is TRBJ1-1; D unresolved. Germline V CDR1 and CDR2: MNHEY, SVGAGI. The CDR3 has 12 amino acids. Trimming shortened V by 6 bases and J by 3 bases, and 8 bases separated the two germline ends. CDR3 DNA sequence: TGTGCCAGCAGCCATCCGGACACTGAAGCTTTCTTT. Its protein product is CASSHPDTEAFF.

The V gene is TRBV30, the J gene TRBJ1-1; D is uncertain. This CDR3 is 15 amino acids long. The germline V gene has CDR1 GTSNPN and CDR2 SVGIG (reference sequence). Trimming shortened V by 2 bases and J by 12 bases, and 25 bases separated the two germline ends. CDR3 nucleotides: TGTGCCTGGAGTCCATCTGTCGAGGGATTAGTCAAAACTTTCTTT. This encodes CAWSPSVEGLVKTFF.